Below are 5 T cell receptor beta chains sequenced from a single sample in a study of T cell responses to AZD1222 COVID-19 vaccine (dated by TCRdb to the early 2020s). Library construction relied on the immunoSEQ multiplex PCR assay. This is the immuneACCESS table as TCRdb keeps it, with only in-frame sequences that have V and J called. A part of the clones is gone; compared with another copy, unresolved V genes explain less than half, and the rest is unexplained. This sample has 130,000 to 150,000 clones in its table, and around four fifths of those were observed once. The ten biggest clones cover 4.1% of the sample. The time point label, as the study defines it: baseline before first vaccination. In the paper's terms, the treatment or condition label means: meningococcal conjugate vaccine given as trial control. Specimen: peripheral blood, collected on day 0 of MenACWY control vaccination. These receptors all come from an adult in good health.

The rearrangement links TRBV3-1 (or the pseudogene TRBV3-2) to TRBJ2-5; tentative D call: TRBD2 (6 bases). The germline V gene encodes CDR1 LGHDT and CDR2 YNNKEL (reference sequence). This CDR3 region has 15 residues. The V gene lost 3 bases and the J gene lost 4 bases, with 15 bases spanning the gap. The CDR3 DNA reads as TGTGCCAGCAGCCAGAGGGACGGGGGTTCAGAGACCCAGTACTTC. Translation gives CASSQRDGGSETQYF.

CDR3: CASSQGRAPRETQYF. CDR3 in DNA: TGTGCCAGCAGCCAAGGTCGGGCCCCGCGGGAGACCCAGTACTTC. The chain couples TRBV11-2 to TRBJ2-5; unclear D gene. This CDR3 has 15 amino acids. CDR1 is SGHAT, CDR2 FQNNGV, per germline. Trimming took off 5 bases at V and 5 bases at J, with 18 bases between the two ends.

The table lists this clone with a count of one. The chain recombines TRBV5-6 with TRBJ2-6; D gene uncertain. Trimming left V 0 bases short and J 1 base short, with 17 bases between. Germline V gene sequence: CDR1 SGHDT, CDR2 YYEEEE. The CDR3 totals 19 residues. As DNA, the CDR3 is TGTGCCAGCAGCTTGGGCCCCCCTTCGATTATATCTGGGGCCAACGTCCTGACTTTC. Its protein product is CASSLGPPSIISGANVLTF.

The chain links TRBV28 to TRBJ1-3, with no clear D. The V end lost 5 bases, the J end lost 9 bases, and 26 bases lay between the germline ends. CDR3 length: 17 residues. Germline CDR1 reads MDHEN; CDR2 reads SYDVKM. CDR3 amino acids: CASSRGRLTISESTIYF. The CDR3 nucleotides read TGTGCCAGCAGTCGAGGACGGCTTACGATTAGTGAAAGCACCATATATTTT.

This clone has just a few counts. The chain combines TRBV4-1 with TRBJ1-2; possibly TRBD1 for D (6 bases). This CDR3 is built from 14 residues. Germline CDR1 and CDR2: MGHRA and YSYEKL. Deletions cut 1 base from V and 3 bases from J, with 9 bases between. This CDR3 is CASSQVRGDYGYTF. DNA for the CDR3: TGCGCCAGCAGCCAAGTCAGGGGAGACTATGGCTACACCTTC.